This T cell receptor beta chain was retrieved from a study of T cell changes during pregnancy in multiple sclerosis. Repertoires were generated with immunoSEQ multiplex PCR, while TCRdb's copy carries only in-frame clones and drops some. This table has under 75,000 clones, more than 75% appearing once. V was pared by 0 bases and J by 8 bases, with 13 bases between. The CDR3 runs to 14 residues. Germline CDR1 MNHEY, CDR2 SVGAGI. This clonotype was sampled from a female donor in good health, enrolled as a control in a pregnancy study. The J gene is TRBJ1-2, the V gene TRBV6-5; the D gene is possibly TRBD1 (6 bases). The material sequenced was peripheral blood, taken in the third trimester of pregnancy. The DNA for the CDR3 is TGTGCCAGCAGTTACTCAGGGAACAGGGAGGGCTACACCTTC. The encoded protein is CASSYSGNREGYTF.